The entry that follows covers one T cell receptor beta chain sequence. The antigen this receptor binds is unknown. No per-base quality is available; no much larger clone lies one base away. TCR beta repertoires were profiled from peripheral blood of over 10 young patients with multiple sclerosis to demonstrate the VDJtools post-analysis software. The multiple sclerosis patients were children and adolescents ranging in age from roughly 6 to 15 years. This sample stems from a study of post-analysis software for immune sequencing data (dated by TCRdb to between 2015 and 2016). Regarding the study in general: The recorded disease courses included relapsing-remitting, secondary progressive and progressive-relapsing multiple sclerosis, and some patients had no subtype annotation. A subset of samples was prepared in parallel using single-end sample barcoding, then pooled and co-amplified after Illumina adapter ligation. The multiple sclerosis patient repertoires were compared with ten to eleven previously published healthy control repertoires from donors aged roughly 6 to 27 years. Overall study outcomes, separate from this receptor: Compared with controls, multiple sclerosis patients had significantly lower normalized Chao1 diversity, a finding suggesting substantial peripheral T-cell clonal expansion. When samples were clustered directly using the F measure, samples prepared in the same batch co-clustered strongly, which prompted a batch-effect correction. The control group was slightly older than the multiple sclerosis patient group.

Library construction relied on PCR. TCRdb names Illumina HiSeq 2500 as the instrument used. Unique molecular identifiers were incorporated into TCR beta cDNA libraries to reduce PCR and sequencing biases. Every 1 to 10 million input T cells yielded about 500,000 cDNA molecules, meaning each molecule approximated one T cell. The same protocol used for the earlier healthy control dataset was applied to prepare and sequence the patient libraries. Samples belonging to the same batch were prepared together, multiplexed and sequenced on a shared HiSeq lane. On the authors' methods: Raw barcoded reads were processed with MIGEC, and single-read molecular identifier groups were discarded before consensus assembly and CDR3 extraction. VDJtools was used for post-analysis of the clonotype tables, and diversity was normalized by down-sampling every dataset to the size of the smallest sample. In repertoire overlap clustering, CDR3 amino acid sequences, but not nucleotide sequences, were matched to correct batch-related cross-sample contamination. TCRdb reran the public reads through fastp at Q25 and MiXCR, keeping productive beta chains. A single entry per CDR3 protein holds the most common genes and DNA from its merged rows. The V and J calls here are based on TCRdb, not the publication. Across this sample there are 820,000 or so distinct CDR3 sequences, with approximately 57% seen only once. Approximately 4.5% of the sample is in the top ten clones.

The sequenced sample consisted of blood. The source is a girl aged 5-17 years with multiple sclerosis.

CDR3 protein: CATSRDSVWLENKETQYF. The bases are TGTGCCACCAGCAGAGATAGCGTATGGTTAGAAAACAAAGAGACCCAGTACTTC. The chain is encoded by TRBV15 joined to TRBJ2-5, and TRBD2 may be the D gene, going by 5 matching bases. Including cysteine and phenylalanine, the CDR3 has 18 amino acids. Only CDR3 DNA remains: 54 bases, in frame from the first base. V drops 0 bases and J drops 3 bases, leaving 20 bases in between. Reading the germline V gene (reference sequence) gives CDR1 LNHNV and CDR2 YYDKDF.